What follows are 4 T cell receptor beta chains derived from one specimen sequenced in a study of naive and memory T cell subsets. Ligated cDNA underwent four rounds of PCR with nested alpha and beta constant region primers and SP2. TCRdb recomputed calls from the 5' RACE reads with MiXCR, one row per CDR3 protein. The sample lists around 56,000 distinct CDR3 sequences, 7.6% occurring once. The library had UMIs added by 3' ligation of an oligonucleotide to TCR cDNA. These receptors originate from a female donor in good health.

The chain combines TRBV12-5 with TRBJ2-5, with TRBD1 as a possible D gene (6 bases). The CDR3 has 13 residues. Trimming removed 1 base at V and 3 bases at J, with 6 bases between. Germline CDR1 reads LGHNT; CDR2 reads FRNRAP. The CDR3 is CASGLDREETQYF. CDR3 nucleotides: TGTGCTAGTGGTTTGGACAGGGAAGAGACCCAGTACTTC.

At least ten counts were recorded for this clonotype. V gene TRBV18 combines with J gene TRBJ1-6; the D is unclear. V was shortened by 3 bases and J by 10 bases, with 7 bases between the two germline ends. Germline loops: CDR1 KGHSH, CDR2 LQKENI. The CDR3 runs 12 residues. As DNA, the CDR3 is TGTGCCAGCTCACCGCCCCTATCACCCCTCCACTTT. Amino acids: CASSPPLSPLHF.

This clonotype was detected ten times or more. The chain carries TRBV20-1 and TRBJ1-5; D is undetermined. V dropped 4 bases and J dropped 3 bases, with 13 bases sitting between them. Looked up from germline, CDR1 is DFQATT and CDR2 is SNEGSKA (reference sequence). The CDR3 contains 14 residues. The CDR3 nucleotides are TGCAGTGCTATCGAACAGCTCCTCAATCAGCCCCAGCATTTT. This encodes CSAIEQLLNQPQHF.

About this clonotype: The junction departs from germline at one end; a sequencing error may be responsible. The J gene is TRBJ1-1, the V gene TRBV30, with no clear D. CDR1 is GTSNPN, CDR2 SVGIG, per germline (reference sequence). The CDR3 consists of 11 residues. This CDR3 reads CAWSVQLKALF. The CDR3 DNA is TGTGCCTGGAGTGTTCAACTTAAAGCTTTATTT.